These T cell receptor beta chains were read from a single sample in a study of blood T cell repertoires in COVID-19. Libraries were prepared by immunoSEQ multiplex PCR; TCRdb keeps only in-frame clonotypes and omits some of them. The data hold 200,000 or so clones, with about 85% observed a single time. The sequenced sample consisted of peripheral blood. These receptors originate from a woman aged 60-75 years who had recovered from COVID-19. Both conserved end residues are part of each CDR3.

v_call,cdr3_aa
TRBV7-3,CASSPPTGAFF
TRBV5-4,CASSLDRGNTEAFF
TRBV7-3,CASSAGTEQYF
TRBV9,CASSPAGGTNEKLFF
TRBV6-2/TRBV6-3,CASSTPLTSNYGYTF
TRBV30,CALDRGKGNTIYF
TRBV3-1/TRBV3-2,CASSQGLAGSEQFF
TRBV3-1/TRBV3-2,CASSQDRARGSSSYNEQFF
TRBV18,CASSQGLLMNTEAFF
TRBV5-1,CATSDRGRTGELFF
TRBV7-2,CASSLAWQDGYTF
TRBV7-8,CASSRGQGPSTDTQYF
TRBV30,CAWEGQGQPNSPLHF
TRBV7-2,CASSQNRDRVYQQYF
TRBV6-5,CASSYSDSMTGELFF
TRBV30,CASSRQGFYNSPLHF
TRBV7-3,CASSPEVLNNEQFF
TRBV3-1/TRBV3-2,CASSRDRGGEQYF
TRBV5-1,CASSLLQNYGYTF
TRBV3-1/TRBV3-2,CASAGAQDTQYF
TRBV7-9,CASSTSGGSRGAFF
TRBV7-2,CASSLVDRGSPSNYGYTF
TRBV25-1,CASSGLAGGYTDTQYF
TRBV4-1,CASSQGRGGQNEQFF
TRBV2,CASSPLAGGTQETQYF
TRBV7-2,CASSLVWTGPYEQYF
TRBV6-5,CASRPVLGGYTF
TRBV4-2,CASSQGRLAGIPRDGELFF
TRBV30,CAWSVRQGFSYEQYF
TRBV5-5,CASRFGTANTGELFF
TRBV5-5,CASSLSGSGGAKDEQFF
TRBV6-2/TRBV6-3,CASSYSEVLFGYGYTF
TRBV7-9,CASSLLQEREQYF
TRBV19,CARPPGTANQPQHF
TRBV6-1,CASSERWTRNTEAFF
TRBV6-2/TRBV6-3,CASSYSGGPNIQYF
TRBV7-8,CASSTGQDNEQFF
TRBV6-6,CASSYSGTGGYGYTF
TRBV4-1,CASLRTVIMNTEAFF
TRBV30,CAWISRGSNTEAFF
TRBV6-1,CASSEFRGPSYEQYF
TRBV2,CASSEMAGGSTDTQYF